This T cell receptor beta chain derives from a study of blood T cell repertoires in COVID-19. Study-wide context: Researchers got acute and convalescent COVID-19 samples from the United States, Italy and Spain. PBMCs, B-cell-depleted T cells, or T cells were the source of the cDNA or gDNA that made up the material.

Original processing notes: Amplifying reference gene primers gave estimates of nucleated cell counts. TCRdb's copy holds only in-frame clones and misses some; the assay was immunoSEQ multiplex PCR. That table gives V, J and clone size, and the DNA gave D and trimming. The table has over 200,000 clones, roughly 92% seen once. In its sample, this clone was seen once. The V gene's germline CDR1 is SQVTM and CDR2 ANQGSEA. The J segment lost 4 bases and the V segment lost 0 bases, leaving 12 bases of the junction unmatched. The CDR3 is made up of 17 amino acids. The chain combines TRBV29-1 with TRBJ2-1; the match to TRBD2 covers 7 bases. This receptor was taken from a man in his sixties with COVID-19, enrolled during active disease. The sequenced material came from peripheral blood. The CDR3 loop is CSVEDRLGGARYNEQFF. CDR3 coding DNA: TGCAGCGTTGAAGATCGATTGGGAGGGGCCCGTTACAATGAGCAGTTCTTC.